These 16 T cell receptor beta chains came from one sample sequenced in a study of CD8+ T cells in alopecia areata. RNA was extracted and reverse transcribed into cDNA as the sequencing template. Generated by immunoSEQ multiplex PCR, the TCRdb table keeps only in-frame clones and is missing some. The record shows around 300,000 clones for this sample, with no singletons present. Markers used for sorting pooled cutaneous lymph node cells were CD4, CD8alpha, NKG2D, NKG2ACE and others. Sample: CD4+ T cells sorted from a lymph node. Receptors originate from a C3H/HeJ mouse with alopecia areata. For this strain, the MHC haplotype corresponds to H2-k.

This clone was counted only a few times. These gene names are mouse names. The DNA ends 4 residues before the CDR3 does, and the rest of the CDR3 is filled in from the germline J gene. The chain employs TRBV5 and TRBJ2-1, with 8 bases identical to TRBD2. Germline CDR1 and CDR2: LGHNA and YNLKQL (reference sequence). After removal of 0 bases from V and 3 bases from J, the junction contained 4 bases not matched to a gene. The CDR3 sequence is 16 residues long. CDR3 DNA (partial): TGTGCCAGCAGCCAAGAATGGGGGGGGACCTATGCT. Amino acids: CASSQEWGGTYA. In full, the CDR3 is CASSQEWGGTYAEQFF.

This clone was found a few times. Each gene name is a mouse one. Read sequence stops 4 residues before the CDR3 end, and the germline J gene provides the missing end. The V and J genes are TRBV29 and TRBJ2-2, with TRBD2 as a possible D gene (7 bases). The CDR3 length is 15 residues. The germline V gene has CDR1 MSHET and CDR2 SYDVDS. Trimming shortened V by 3 bases and J by 3 bases, and 11 bases separated the two germline ends. The CDR3 bases that were read are TGTGCTAGCAGTTTCGGGGGGCTTGACACCGGG. Protein product: CASSFGGLDTG. The entire CDR3 protein is CASSFGGLDTGQLYF.

This clone was detected a few times. Gene names and germline match the mouse. The read ends 4 residues shy of where the CDR3 ends; the end is completed using the germline J gene. The chain is built from TRBV13-3 and TRBJ2-5; the match to TRBD2 covers 7 bases. Looked up from germline, CDR1 is NNHDY and CDR2 is SYVADS. The length of the CDR3 is 13 residues. The part of the CDR3 DNA that was read is TGTGCCAGCAGTACCGGGACTGAAGAC. Protein product: CASSTGTED. The entire CDR3 is CASSTGTEDTQYF.

In regard to this clone: Gene names follow the mouse nomenclature. The read comes to an end 4 residues before the CDR3 does, leaving the germline J gene to fill in the end. The same CDR3 arises from other DNA sequences in this sample as well. The genes are TRBV13-1 and TRBJ2-7, with 10 positions matching TRBD1. J was trimmed by 3 bases and V by 5 bases; bases with no gene match: 5. This CDR3 has 14 amino acids. The germline V gene encodes CDR1 NSHNY and CDR2 SYGAGN. CDR3 bases read: TGTGCCAGCAGCTCCGGGACAGGGGTCTAT. Its protein is CASSSGTGVY. The whole CDR3 sequence reads CASSSGTGVYEQYF.

With respect to this clone: Gene names refer to mouse genes. Read data end 4 residues before the CDR3 end; the end is taken from the germline J gene. This chain connects TRBV12-1 to TRBJ1-2; 9 bases align to TRBD1. With 4 bases clipped from V and 2 bases from J, the junction kept 7 bases outside the gene matches. The CDR3 spans 15 residues. Germline CDR1 SGHSN, CDR2 HYEKVE. The CDR3 spells CASSLTGGENSDYTF. The sequenced part of the CDR3 DNA is TGTGCCAGCTCACTCACAGGGGGCGAGAACTCC.

This clone has just a few counts. Genes and germline come from the mouse. CDR3 bases read: TGTGCCAGCAGTATAGAGGGGGCAAGCTCC. Translated, it gives CASSIEGASS. The full CDR3 sequence reads CASSIEGASSDYTF. The chain combines TRBV19 with TRBJ1-2, with TRBD1 matching 7 bases. The CDR3 end lies 4 residues beyond the end of the read and is filled in from the germline J gene. The CDR3 runs 14 residues. The germline CDR1 and CDR2 sequences are FNHDT and SITEND (reference sequence). After removal of 0 bases from V and 4 bases from J, the junction contained 3 bases not matched to a gene.

A note on this clone: Genes here carry mouse names. The CDR3 end falls 4 residues outside the read, so it is completed with the germline J gene. The genes are TRBV31 and TRBJ2-2, with TRBD1 identical over 7 bases. The trim removed 4 bases at V and 0 bases at J, leaving 5 bases unmatched. Germline assignment: CDR1 GKSSPN and CDR2 SITVG. The CDR3 spans 15 residues. CDR3 DNA, as far as it was read: TGTGCCTGGACTCCCGGGACAGCAAACACCGGG. This gives the protein CAWTPGTANTG. The entire CDR3 protein is CAWTPGTANTGQLYF.

To note about this clone: Mouse names are used for the genes. The read ends 4 residues shy of where the CDR3 ends; the end is completed using the germline J gene. The chain uses TRBV31 and TRBJ2-3; D call uncertain. V lost 0 bases and J lost 0, with 13 bases in between. The CDR3 spans 16 residues. Germline V CDR1 and CDR2: GKSSPN, SITVG. CDR3 DNA (partial): TGTGCCTGGAGTCTAAAGCGAGGGTTGAGTGCAGAA. It translates to CAWSLKRGLSAE. From start to end, the CDR3 is CAWSLKRGLSAETLYF.

Notes on this clone: The gene symbols are mouse symbols. Coverage ceases 3 residues before the CDR3 finishes, and the germline J gene fills in the end. The V and J genes are TRBV31 and TRBJ1-6; TRBD1 is a possible D gene (5 bases). TRBJ1-6 is filed as an ORF, its function uncertain. The length of the CDR3 is 13 residues. V was clipped by 1 base and J by 7 bases, with 8 bases between them. Germline CDR1 reads GKSSPN; CDR2 reads SITVG. The part of the CDR3 DNA that was read is TGTGCCTGGAGTCAGGGGTGGAATTCGCCC. This encodes CAWSQGWNSP. The full CDR3 reads CAWSQGWNSPLYF.

The sample holds a few counts of this clone. Germline and genes: mouse. The read finishes 4 residues shy of the CDR3 end, and the germline J gene is used to complete it. The rearrangement joins TRBV14 to TRBJ2-2, with 9 bases matching TRBD2. There are 15 residues in the CDR3. Trimming took 3 bases from V and 3 from J; bases not matched to a gene: 3. CDR1 and CDR2 from the germline V gene are SGHDT and FRDEAV. Partial CDR3 DNA: TGTGCCAGCAGTTCCGACTGGGGGCACACCGGG. Residues: CASSSDWGHTG. The whole CDR3 protein is CASSSDWGHTGQLYF.

For this clone: Genes here carry mouse names. The DNA ends 4 residues before the CDR3 does, and the rest of the CDR3 is filled in from the germline J gene. This rearrangement joins TRBV5 to TRBJ1-2; 9 bases fit TRBD1. Germline CDR1 is LGHNA and CDR2 is YNLKQL (reference sequence). There are 15 residues in the CDR3. V shed 4 bases, J shed 3 bases, and the junction held 6 bases outside the gene matches. The CDR3: CASSRTGVGDSDYTF. Partial CDR3 DNA: TGTGCCAGCAGCCGGACAGGGGTAGGGGACTCC.

On this clone itself: The listed genes are named as in mouse. Coverage ceases 4 residues before the CDR3 finishes, and the germline J gene fills in the end. This same CDR3 is encoded by further DNA sequences in the sample. J is TRBJ2-1 and V is TRBV19; 11 bases line up with TRBD1. Unmatched junction bases numbered 2, after V lost 5 bases and J lost 4 bases. The CDR3 is 14 amino acids. CDR1 is FNHDT, CDR2 SITEND, per germline (reference sequence). This chain's CDR3 is CASSRDRGYAEQFF. CDR3 bases read: TGTGCCAGCAGCAGGGACAGGGGGTATGCT.

In its sample, this clone was seen a few times. Genes here carry mouse names. The read ends 4 residues shy of where the CDR3 ends; the end is completed using the germline J gene. This sample also contains other DNA sequences that code for the same CDR3. The chain employs TRBV13-3 and TRBJ2-1, with 8 bases aligning to TRBD2. V was pared by 2 bases and J by 3 bases, with 1 base of the junction left unmatched. Per the germline V gene, CDR1 is NNHDY and CDR2 is SYVADS. The CDR3 covers 14 residues. The DNA read from the CDR3 is TGTGCCAGCAGTGACACTGGGGGCTATGCT. Translated, it gives CASSDTGGYA. The CDR3 as a whole reads CASSDTGGYAEQFF.

A few counts support this clone. The listed genes are named as in mouse. From the germline J gene comes the end of the CDR3, since the read stops 4 residues before it. The genes are TRBV13-1 and TRBJ2-2; no reliable D call. This CDR3 is built from 14 residues. The V end lost 4 bases, the J end lost 1 base, and 8 bases lay between the germline ends. Germline CDR1 reads NSHNY; CDR2 reads SYGAGN. The CDR3 protein is CASSPSGNTGQLYF. Partial CDR3 DNA: TGTGCCAGCAGTCCCTCAGGAAACACCGGG.

This clone has more than one count but fewer than ten. The genes and germline here are from mouse. The read is 4 residues too short to cover the CDR3 end, so that end is filled in from the germline J gene. This chain links TRBV13-3 with TRBJ1-1, with D maybe TRBD1 (6 bases). This CDR3 is 14 amino acids long. The V and J ends lost 3 bases and 0 bases respectively, with 9 bases between them. Germline CDR1 NNHDY, CDR2 SYVADS. Partial CDR3 DNA: TGTGCCAGCAGTGGACAGGCTGCAAACACA. Amino acids: CASSGQAANT. The whole CDR3 region reads CASSGQAANTEVFF.

On this clone itself: Genes and germline are mouse. Sequencing ends 3 residues short of the CDR3 end; the germline J gene provides the rest. The chain couples TRBV13-2 to TRBJ1-6, with a tentative D call TRBD1 (5 bases). TRBJ1-6 qualifies as an ORF whose function is uncertain. The CDR3 sequence is 16 residues long. The germline V gene encodes CDR1 NNHNN and CDR2 SYGAGS (reference sequence). V lost 0 bases and J lost 3, with 10 bases in between. CDR3 protein: CASGDAPGGYNSPLYF. CDR3 DNA (partial): TGTGCCAGCGGTGATGCCCCGGGGGGCTATAATTCGCCC.